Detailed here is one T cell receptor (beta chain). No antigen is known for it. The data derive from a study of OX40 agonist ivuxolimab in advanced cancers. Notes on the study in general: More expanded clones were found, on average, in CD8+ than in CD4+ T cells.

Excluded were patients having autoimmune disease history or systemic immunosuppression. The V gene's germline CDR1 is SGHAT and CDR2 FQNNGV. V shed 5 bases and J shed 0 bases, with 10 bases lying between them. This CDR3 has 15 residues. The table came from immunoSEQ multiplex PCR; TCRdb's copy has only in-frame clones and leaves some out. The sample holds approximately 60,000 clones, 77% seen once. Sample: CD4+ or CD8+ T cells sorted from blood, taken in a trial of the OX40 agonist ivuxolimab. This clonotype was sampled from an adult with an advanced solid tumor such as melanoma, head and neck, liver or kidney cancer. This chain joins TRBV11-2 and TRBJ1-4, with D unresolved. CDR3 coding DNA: TGTGCCAGCAGCCGACCACAAGCAACTAATGAAAAACTGTTTTTT. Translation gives CASSRPQATNEKLFF.